Below are 2 T cell receptor beta chains sequenced from a single sample in a study of Ad26.COV2.S vaccination and SARS-CoV-2 variants. The treatment denotes: approximately 18 received Ad26.COV2.S at low or high dose, single or two shots; 5 received placebo; per-sample allocation not given. Repertoires come from day 63 after the first vaccine or placebo injection. Sequencing used immunoSEQ multiplex PCR; TCRdb keeps in-frame clones, though not all of them. Among approximately 450,000 clones listed, 80% to 95% were seen once. Here the sequenced sample was peripheral blood, taken in a trial of Ad26.COV2.S vaccine versus placebo. The receptors were sampled from a person between 18 and 65 years old who received the Ad26.COV2.S COVID-19 vaccine or a placebo.

The chain couples TRBV10-3 to TRBJ1-2, with a tentative D call TRBD1 (6 bases). Looked up from germline, CDR1 is ENHRY and CDR2 is SYGVKD. The CDR3 consists of 16 residues. Trimming cost V 2 bases and J 8 bases, with 21 bases left between them. The CDR3 spells CAISEGDTLYAEGYTF. The CDR3 DNA follows: TGTGCCATCAGTGAGGGGGACACGTTATACGCTGAAGGCTACACCTTC.

The count of this clone is one. The rearrangement links TRBV13 to TRBJ2-2, with D possibly being TRBD2 (6 bases). The germline V gene encodes CDR1 PRHDT and CDR2 FYEKMQ (reference sequence). This CDR3 is built from 15 residues. V shed 5 bases and J shed 6 bases, with 16 bases lying between them. The CDR3 here is CASSRGLRIPGELFF. The CDR3 DNA reads TGTGCCAGCAGCAGAGGACTAAGAATTCCCGGGGAGCTGTTTTTT.